This record concerns one TCR beta chain sequence. The antigen remains undetermined. The CDR3 goes on 3 residues after the read ends, and that part is filled in from the germline J gene. This sample is part of a study of T cells in women clearing cervical HPV infection. Whole-study findings and limits: Cases and controls were distinguished at AUC approximately 0.8 by richness and V genes.

MY09/MY11 PCR detected cervical HPV DNA; dot-blot assigned genotypes. Losses at the gene ends were 1 base for V and 2 bases for J; bases not matched to a gene: 5. Germline loops: CDR1 SQVTM, CDR2 ANQGSEA. The CDR3 consists of 15 residues. Assay used: immunoSEQ multiplex PCR; TCRdb lists only in-frame clones, some missing. The sample's table shows around 30,000 clones. The sample was blood buffy coat. The rearrangement joins TRBV29-1 to TRBJ2-5; 9 bases line up with TRBD1. This clonotype originated in a woman aged 18 to 75 with a cervical HPV16 infection that either progressed to CIN3+ or cleared (not recorded which). The CDR3 protein is CSVEVGTGIQETQYF. The sequenced part of the CDR3 DNA is TGCAGCGTTGAAGTCGGGACAGGGATTCAAGAGACC.